The clone carrying this T cell receptor (beta chain) has at least ten counts. Its cognate antigen is unknown. Looked up from germline, CDR1 is SGHVS and CDR2 is FQNEAQ. The CDR3 has 15 residues. V shed 5 bases and J 4 bases; nucleotides not matched to a gene: 6. The sample originates from a study of response to subunit inactivated influenza vaccine. Points from the study as a whole: Authors suggested each seasonal influenza vaccination recruits few new T cells.

TCRdb recomputed calls from the RT-PCR reads with MiXCR, one row per CDR3 protein. The sample carries 700,000 to 900,000 distinct CDR3 sequences, 21% recorded once. The chain recombines TRBV7-8 with TRBJ2-1, with 9 bases matching TRBD2. This sequence originates from a man aged 45-65 years who received an inactivated influenza vaccine. The sequenced sample was PBMCs from blood, obtained approximately 5 days after vaccination. Here the CDR3 DNA reads TGTGCCAGCAGCCGCGGGGGGGCAATGTACAATGAGCAGTTCTTC. Translation: CASSRGGAMYNEQFF. Looking up the rest from reference TRBV7-8 and TRBJ2-1 gives the full variable domain: GAGVSQSPRYKVAKRGQDVALRCDPISGHVSLFWYQQALGQGPEFLTYFQNEAQLDKSGLPSDRFFAERPEGSVSTLKIQRTQQEDSAVYLCASSRGGAMYNEQFFGPGTRLTVL.